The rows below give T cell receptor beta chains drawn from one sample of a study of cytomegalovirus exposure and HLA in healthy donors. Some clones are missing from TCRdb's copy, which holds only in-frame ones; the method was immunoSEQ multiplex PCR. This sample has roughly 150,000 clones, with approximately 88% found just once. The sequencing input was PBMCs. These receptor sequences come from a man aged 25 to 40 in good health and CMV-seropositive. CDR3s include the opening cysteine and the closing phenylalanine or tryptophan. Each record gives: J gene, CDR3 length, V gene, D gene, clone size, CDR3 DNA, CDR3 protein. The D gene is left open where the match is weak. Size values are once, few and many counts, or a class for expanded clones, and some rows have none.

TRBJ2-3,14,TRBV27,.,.,TGTGCCAGCAGTTCCGTCGCGCGACTGGATACGCAGTATTTT,CASSSVARLDTQYF
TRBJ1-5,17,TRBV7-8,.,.,TGTGCCAGCAGCCCGCCCTACTCGGGAGTTAGCAATCAGCCCCAGCATTTT,CASSPPYSGVSNQPQHF
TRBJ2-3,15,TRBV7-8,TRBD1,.,TGTGCCAGCAGCCCGAGACAGGGTTCACAAGATACGCAGTATTTT,CASSPRQGSQDTQYF
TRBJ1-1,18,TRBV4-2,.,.,TGTGCCAGCAGCCAAGAATGGGGCCGCGGTGGAGTGAACACTGAAGCTTTCTTT,CASSQEWGRGGVNTEAFF
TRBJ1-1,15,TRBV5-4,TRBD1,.,TGTGCCAGCAGCCCGCGGACAGGGAGGAACACTGAAGCTTTCTTT,CASSPRTGRNTEAFF
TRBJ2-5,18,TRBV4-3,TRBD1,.,TGCGCCAGCAGCCAAGATAGAGACAGGGGGAGGGGAAAAGAGACCCAGTACTTC,CASSQDRDRGRGKETQYF
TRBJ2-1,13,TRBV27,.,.,TGTGCCAGCAGGTTCTTAGTCGCAAATGAGCAGTTCTTC,CASRFLVANEQFF
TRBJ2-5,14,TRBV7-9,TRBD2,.,TGTGCCAGTCGTACTAGCGGGGGGCGAGAGACCCAGTACTTC,CASRTSGGRETQYF
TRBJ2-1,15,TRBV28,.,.,TGTGCCAGCAGCCAAATGGGCAGGTCCTACAATGAGCAGTTCTTC,CASSQMGRSYNEQFF
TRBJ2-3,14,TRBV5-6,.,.,TGTGCCAGCAGGGTCAGGGGTAACACAGATACGCAGTATTTT,CASRVRGNTDTQYF
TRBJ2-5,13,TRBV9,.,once,TGTGCCAGCAGCGTAGCTAGCTATGAGACCCAGTACTTC,CASSVASYETQYF
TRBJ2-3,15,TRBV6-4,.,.,TGTGCCAGCAGTGCACGAGGGGGGGGCACAGATACGCAGTATTTT,CASSARGGGTDTQYF
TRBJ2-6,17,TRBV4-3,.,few,TGCGCCAGCAGCCAAGATACTAGCAGCTCTGGGGCCAACGTCCTGACTTTC,CASSQDTSSSGANVLTF
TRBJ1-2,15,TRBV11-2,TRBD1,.,TGTGCCAGCAGCTTAGGGGGGGACAGGGGATATGGCTACACCTTC,CASSLGGDRGYGYTF
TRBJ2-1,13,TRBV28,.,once,TGTGCCAGCAGTTTCCCCGTAATGAGAGAGCAGTTCTTC,CASSFPVMREQFF
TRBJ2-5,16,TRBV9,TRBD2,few,TGTGCCAGCAGCCATCCGGCGGGAGGGGACCAAGAGACCCAGTACTTC,CASSHPAGGDQETQYF
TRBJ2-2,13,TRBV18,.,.,TGTGCCAGCTCACCAGACATGACCGGGGAGCTGTTTTTT,CASSPDMTGELFF
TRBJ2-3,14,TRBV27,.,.,TGTGCCAGCAGTTTATCTGGAGTCACAGATACGCAGTATTTT,CASSLSGVTDTQYF
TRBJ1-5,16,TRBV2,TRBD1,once,TGTGCCAGCAACAGGAGGACAGGGTATAGCAATCAGCCCCAGCATTTT,CASNRRTGYSNQPQHF
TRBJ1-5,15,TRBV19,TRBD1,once,TGTGCCAGTAGTACCCGACAGGGCGGTGATCAGCCCCAGCATTTT,CASSTRQGGDQPQHF
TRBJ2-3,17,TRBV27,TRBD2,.,TGTGCCAGCAGTCCACGACTAGCGGGAGTTTACACAGATACGCAGTATTTT,CASSPRLAGVYTDTQYF
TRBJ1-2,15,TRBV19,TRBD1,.,TGTGCCAGTAGTAGACTTGAAAACAGGGGGCTCGGCTACACCTTC,CASSRLENRGLGYTF
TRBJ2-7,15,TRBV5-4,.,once,TGTGCCAGCAGCTTGGATCGCCGGAGCTCCTACGAGCAGTACTTC,CASSLDRRSSYEQYF
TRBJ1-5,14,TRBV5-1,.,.,TGCGCCAGCAGCTTGGGTTCGGGTGGTCAGCCCCAGCATTTT,CASSLGSGGQPQHF
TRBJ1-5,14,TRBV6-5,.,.,TGTGCCAGCCGAGGGGGTGGTGGCAATCAGCCCCAGCATTTT,CASRGGGGNQPQHF
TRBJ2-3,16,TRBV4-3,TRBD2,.,TGCGCCAGCAACCAAGACCTAGCGGGGGGGCCGGATACGCAGTATTTT,CASNQDLAGGPDTQYF
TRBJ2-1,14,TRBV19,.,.,TGTGCCAGTAGTATAAGCGGGCGCTACAATGAGCAGTTCTTC,CASSISGRYNEQFF
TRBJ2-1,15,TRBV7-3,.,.,TGTGCCAGCAGCTTAATGATCACAGGGCGAAATGAGCAGTTCTTC,CASSLMITGRNEQFF
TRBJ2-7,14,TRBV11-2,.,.,TGTGCCAGCAGCTTTGGCGGGGGCAGCTACGAGCAGTACTTC,CASSFGGGSYEQYF
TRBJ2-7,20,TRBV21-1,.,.,TGTGCCAGCAGCAAGCTGTCCGGGGACAGGGATTTCCGATTCACCTACGAGCAGTACTTC,CASSKLSGDRDFRFTYEQYF
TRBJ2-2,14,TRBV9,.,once,TGTGCCAGCAGCGCCGGACAGACCACCGGGGAGCTGTTTTTT,CASSAGQTTGELFF
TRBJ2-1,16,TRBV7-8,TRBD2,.,TGTGCCAGCAGCACGCGGGAGGGCCCCTCCTACAATGAGCAGTTCTTC,CASSTREGPSYNEQFF
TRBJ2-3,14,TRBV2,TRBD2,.,TGTGCCAGCAGTGAACGGGGCGGGAGAGAGACGCAGTATTTT,CASSERGGRETQYF
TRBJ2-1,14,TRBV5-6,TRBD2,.,TGTGCCAGCACCCAAACGACTAGCCTCAATGAGCAGTTCTTC,CASTQTTSLNEQFF
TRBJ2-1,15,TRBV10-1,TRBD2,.,TGCGCCAGCAGTGACGGAGCGGGAGGTTGGGATGAGCAGTTCTTC,CASSDGAGGWDEQFF
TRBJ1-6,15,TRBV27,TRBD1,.,TGTGCCAGCAGTTTTCGAGACAGGGCTAATTCACCCCTCCACTTT,CASSFRDRANSPLHF
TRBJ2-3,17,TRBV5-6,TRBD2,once,TGTGCCAGCAGCGAGGGACTAGCGGGAGGGTTGGCAGATACGCAGTATTTT,CASSEGLAGGLADTQYF
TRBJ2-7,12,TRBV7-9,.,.,TGTGCCAGCAGCTTCGGGAACTACGAGCAGTACTTC,CASSFGNYEQYF
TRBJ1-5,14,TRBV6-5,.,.,TGTGCCAGCAGTCCGACAGCGACCAATCAGCCCCAGCATTTT,CASSPTATNQPQHF
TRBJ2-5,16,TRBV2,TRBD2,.,TGTGCCAGCAGTGGGACTAGCGGGAGACGAGGAGAGACCCAGTACTTC,CASSGTSGRRGETQYF
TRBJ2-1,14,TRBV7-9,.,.,.,CASSWGTGATSEFF
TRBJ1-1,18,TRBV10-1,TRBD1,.,TGCGCCAGCAGTGAGTCTGTTCTAGGGCAGGGGGCGAACACTGAAGCTTTCTTT,CASSESVLGQGANTEAFF
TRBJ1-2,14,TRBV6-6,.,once,TGTGCCAGCAGTTCTTCAGGCCCGTTCTATGGCTACACCTTC,CASSSSGPFYGYTF
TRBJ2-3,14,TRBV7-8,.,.,TGTGCCAGCAGCTTAGACCGCGGCAGTGATACGCAGTATTTT,CASSLDRGSDTQYF
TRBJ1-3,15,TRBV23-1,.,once,TGCGCCAGCGCTATTTCTACCAACTCTGGAAACACCATATATTTT,CASAISTNSGNTIYF
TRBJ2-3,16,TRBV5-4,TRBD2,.,TGTGCCAGCAGCTTGGGTATAGCGGGGTCTGGGGATACGCAGTATTTT,CASSLGIAGSGDTQYF
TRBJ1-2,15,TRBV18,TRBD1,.,TGTGCCAGCTCACCACCGGACAGGGTGGCTGACGGCTACACCTTC,CASSPPDRVADGYTF
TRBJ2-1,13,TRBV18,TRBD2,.,TGTGCCGGGGCCTTAAGCGGGGACAATGAGCAGTTCTTC,CAGALSGDNEQFF
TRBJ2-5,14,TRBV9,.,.,TGTGCCAGCAGCGCGACCGAGATTCTAGGGACCCAGTACTTC,CASSATEILGTQYF
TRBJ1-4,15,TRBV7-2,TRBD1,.,TGTGCCAGCAGCCCCACAGGGGCGGGTCGGGAAAAACTGTTTTTT,CASSPTGAGREKLFF
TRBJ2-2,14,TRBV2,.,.,TGTGCCAGCAGTGTCAACAGGGCTACCGGGGAGCTGTTTTTT,CASSVNRATGELFF
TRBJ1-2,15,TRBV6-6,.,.,TGTGCCAGCAGGAGGGGGTACGGTCCCTCGGGTGGCTACACCTTC,CASRRGYGPSGGYTF
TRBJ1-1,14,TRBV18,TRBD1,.,TGTGCCAGCTCACCATCCCCGGGACAGGGTGACGCTTTCTTT,CASSPSPGQGDAFF
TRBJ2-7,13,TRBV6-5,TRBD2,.,TGTGCCAGCAGTATACTAGCGGAACAGGAGCAGTACTTC,CASSILAEQEQYF
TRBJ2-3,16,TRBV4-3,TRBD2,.,TGCGCCAGCAGCCAACAGTTGGAGCGGGGGGTTGATACGCAGTATTTT,CASSQQLERGVDTQYF
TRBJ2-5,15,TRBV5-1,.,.,TGCGCCAGCAGCTTGGGGCAGAACACCCAAGAGACCCAGTACTTC,CASSLGQNTQETQYF
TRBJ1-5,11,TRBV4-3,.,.,TGCGCCAGCAGGCTGGAGCAGCCCCAGCATTTT,CASRLEQPQHF